In this sample, the clone carrying this TCR beta chain turned up many times. V was pared by 0 bases and J by 6 bases, with 10 bases of the junction left unmatched. The germline V gene encodes CDR1 DFQATT and CDR2 SNEGSKA (reference sequence). The CDR3 is 18 amino acids. TCRdb fed the RT-PCR reads into MiXCR, producing one record per CDR3 protein. The sample contains 550,000 to 750,000 distinct CDR3 sequences, 12% to 15% of which appear only once. V is TRBV20-1 and J is TRBJ2-3, with TRBD2 matching 15 bases. The source of this sequence is a female donor in good health, serving as a healthy control. The sample comprised memory CD4+ T cells from blood. CDR3 loop: CSARDPGLAGGPRDTQYF. Written as DNA, the CDR3 is TGCAGTGCTAGAGATCCCGGACTAGCGGGAGGGCCTAGGGATACGCAGTATTTT.